These 10 T cell receptor beta chains came from one sample sequenced in a study of T-cell memory formation after mild COVID-19. TCRdb itself ran the 5' RACE reads through MiXCR, one entry per CDR3 protein. This table holds 190,000 or so distinct CDR3 sequences, 25% to 35% found once. Sequencing was done on a sample of PBMCs or a T cell subset sorted from them (not recorded which). The receptors here all came from an adult woman who had mild COVID-19 (a few samples of this study predate the infection). Cell type and time point are not known.

This clonotype was observed a single time. The chain couples TRBV7-2 to TRBJ2-5; D remains unclear. Germline loops: CDR1 SGHTA, CDR2 FQGNSA. The CDR3 sequence is 13 residues long. The V end lost 5 bases, the J end lost 1 base, and 8 bases lay between the germline ends. CDR3 residues: CASSHRTQETQYF. As DNA, the CDR3 is TGTGCCAGCAGCCATAGGACCCAAGAGACCCAGTACTTC. Looking up the rest from reference TRBV7-2 and TRBJ2-5 gives the full variable domain: GAGVSQSPSNKVTEKGKDVELRCDPISGHTALYWYRQSLGQGLEFLIYFQGNSAPDKSGLPSDRFSAERTGGSVSTLTIQRTQQEDSAVYLCASSHRTQETQYFGPGTRLLVL.

V gene TRBV7-9 combines with J gene TRBJ1-1; D is unclear. This CDR3 contains 13 residues. With 8 bases removed from V and 3 bases from J, the gap between germline ends came to 13 bases. Germline V gene lookup returns CDR1 SEHNR and CDR2 FQNEAQ (reference sequence). The CDR3 protein is CASYPPGDTEAFF. The CDR3 DNA is TGTGCCAGCTACCCCCCCGGGGACACTGAAGCTTTCTTT.

The rearrangement uses TRBV6-2 or TRBV6-3 and TRBJ1-2; D unresolved. CDR1 and CDR2 (germline): MNHEY, SVGEGT. CDR3 size: 13 residues. The V and J ends lost 5 bases and 8 bases respectively, with 15 bases between them. CDR3 DNA: TGTGCCAGCAGTCGTCAACTGGTGGAGGGCTACACCTTC. It specifies CASSRQLVEGYTF.

This clonotype has only a few counts. V usage is TRBV27 and J usage is TRBJ2-7; D is unresolved. V was cut by 6 bases and J by 0 bases, with 15 bases left in between. CDR1 is MNHEY, CDR2 SMNVEV, per germline (reference sequence). This CDR3 has 15 residues. CDR3 bases: TGTGCCAGCAGGCCGGGCCTCGTGAGCTCCTACGAGCAGTACTTC. Its protein product is CASRPGLVSSYEQYF.

This clonotype came up a few times. The J gene is TRBJ2-2, the V gene TRBV7-6; D is unresolved. CDR1 and CDR2 from the germline V gene are SGHVS and FNYEAQ. The CDR3 loop spans 14 amino acids. V lost 2 bases and J 1 base, leaving 5 bases between the germline ends. The CDR3 here is CASSLWGNTGELFF. The CDR3 DNA reads TGTGCCAGCAGCTTATGGGGGAACACCGGGGAGCTGTTTTTT.

This clonotype occurred a few times. The chain has TRBV13 and TRBJ2-2, with D perhaps given as TRBD1 or TRBD2 (5 bases each). The V end lost 8 bases, the J end lost 1 base, and 14 bases lay between the germline ends. CDR3 length: 15 amino acids. Germline V gives CDR1 PRHDT, CDR2 FYEKMQ (reference sequence). The CDR3 spells CASLGTDQNTGELFF. As DNA, the CDR3 is TGTGCCAGCCTCGGGACCGATCAGAACACCGGGGAGCTGTTTTTT.

The V and J genes are TRBV5-4 and TRBJ2-5, with D tentatively TRBD1 (5 bases). CDR3 length equals 15 residues. CDR1 SGHNT and CDR2 YYREEE come from the germline V gene (reference sequence). V was shortened by 4 bases and J by 5 bases, with 18 bases between the two germline ends. The CDR3 protein is CASSQDKGRMETQYF. In DNA, the CDR3 is TGTGCCAGCAGCCAGGACAAGGGGCGAATGGAGACCCAGTACTTC.

This clonotype came up a few times. The CDR3 reads CSVELLEAFF. The CDR3 bases are TGCAGCGTTGAGCTCCTTGAAGCTTTCTTT. The J gene is TRBJ1-1, the V gene TRBV29-1; D gene ambiguous. This CDR3 comprises 10 residues. V was cut by 3 bases and J by 7 bases, with 6 bases left in between. The germline V gene encodes CDR1 SQVTM and CDR2 ANQGSEA.

DNA of the CDR3: TGTGCCAGCAGCTTACGGCCCTCAAAACAGCCCCAGCATTTT. Residues: CASSLRPSKQPQHF. The J gene is TRBJ1-5, the V gene TRBV7-2, with D uncertain. CDR1 and CDR2 (germline): SGHTA, FQGNSA. Deletions cut 2 bases from V and 7 bases from J, with 12 bases between. The CDR3 runs to 14 residues.

The rearrangement links TRBV5-1 to TRBJ2-3; the D gene is possibly TRBD1 (5 bases). The CDR3 length is 14 residues. The germline V gene encodes CDR1 SGHRS and CDR2 YFSETQ. The ends were cut back, 2 bases at V and 8 bases at J, with 15 bases in the middle. CDR3 residues: CASSLAQGARTQYF. The DNA for the CDR3 is TGCGCCAGCAGCTTAGCCCAAGGGGCACGTACGCAGTATTTT.